Listed below are T cell receptor beta chains from one sample, sequenced in a study of blood T cell repertoires in COVID-19. TCRdb's copy holds only in-frame clones and misses some; the assay was immunoSEQ multiplex PCR. The sample consists of roughly 210,000 clones, over 75% of them appearing once. Sequenced: PBMCs or T cells enriched from blood (not recorded which). The receptors originated from a man younger than 40 in a cohort exposed to, infected with or recovered from COVID-19 (not recorded which). Each CDR3 is given without its conserved first and last residue. D genes are given only for firm matches.

V	J	D	CDR3
TRBV5-1	TRBJ2-7	TRBD2	ASSELAGGPEQY
TRBV19	TRBJ1-1	.	ASSIGRSGGARAF
TRBV14	TRBJ1-1	.	ASSLRANTEAF
TRBV19	TRBJ1-5	TRBD1	ASSGGFDRAAQH
TRBV4-2	TRBJ1-3	.	ASSQDSSDLYSGNTIY
TRBV7-9	TRBJ1-1	.	ASSFRLGGSNTEAF
TRBV24-1	TRBJ1-5	TRBD1	ATSENRGQGLGQPQH
TRBV5-4	TRBJ2-5	TRBD1	ASSSRQGIQETQY
TRBV5-6	TRBJ2-2	TRBD2	ASSSIGTSGKTGELF
TRBV4-1	TRBJ1-5	TRBD1	ASSPRNGQGNQPQH
TRBV10-1	TRBJ1-1	.	ASSSTGSAEAF
TRBV27	TRBJ2-1	.	ASSRLGENNEQF
TRBV7-6	TRBJ2-7	.	ASSFRGSSYEQY
TRBV27	TRBJ2-7	TRBD2	ASSSVPGLAGFYEQY
TRBV7-3	TRBJ2-1	TRBD2	ASSSSPGLANWF
TRBV11-2	TRBJ2-1	.	ASSLRAGPPNNEQF
TRBV28	TRBJ2-7	.	ASSFDDSSYEQY
TRBV2	TRBJ1-2	TRBD1	ASSQLPGQGTGA
TRBV5-1	TRBJ2-5	TRBD1	ASSWTTGGEETQY
TRBV5-1	TRBJ2-1	TRBD2	ASSTSGSSYNEQF
TRBV7-3	TRBJ2-1	.	ASSLYLSSYNEQF
TRBV5-1	TRBJ2-5	TRBD2	ASRRRLAGDETQY
TRBV11-1	TRBJ2-3	TRBD2	ASSLLAGTSTDTQY
TRBV7-3	TRBJ2-1	TRBD2	ASSSQSDSGRIYNEQF
TRBV3-1/TRBV3-2	TRBJ2-5	.	ASSKITAGLETQY
TRBV29-1	TRBJ1-2	TRBD1	SARGRNYGYT
TRBV28	TRBJ1-1	.	ASSPGGTEAF
TRBV5-1	TRBJ1-4	TRBD1	ASSAATGNEKLF
TRBV9	TRBJ1-6	TRBD1	ASSFRGQGTNSPLH
TRBV6-6	TRBJ2-4	.	ASSRTNLDIQY
TRBV27	TRBJ2-6	TRBD2	ASSSGLAGAPGANVLT
TRBV5-1	TRBJ2-7	TRBD2	ASSVGLAGSYEQY
TRBV6-4	TRBJ2-2	.	ASSAGENTGELF
TRBV10-3	TRBJ1-1	.	AISESSGGAGGNTEAF
TRBV5-1	TRBJ2-7	TRBD2	ASSYNPGLAGGYEQY
TRBV20-1	TRBJ1-1	.	RPTGNTEAF
TRBV11-2	TRBJ2-1	.	ASSLRGPNEQF
TRBV5-1	TRBJ2-3	TRBD1	ASSLGQGSTDTQY
TRBV11-2	TRBJ2-7	.	ASSLEGHSYEQY
TRBV11-2	TRBJ1-5	TRBD1	ASSPLRDSVGSNQPQH
TRBV28	TRBJ2-6	.	ASDGSGVGANVLT
TRBV5-4	TRBJ1-3	.	ASSLEINGNTIY